Detailed here is one T cell receptor beta chain. The antigen remains undetermined. MiXCR, applied by TCRdb to the reads, yields one record per CDR3 protein. The sample shows some 180,000 distinct CDR3 sequences, roughly a sixth of them seen only once. This sample stems from a study of T cell repertoires in cytomegalovirus infection. About the study: Public TCR beta signatures indicated both CMV infection and matching HLA type.

General observations from the study: Accumulated public TCR beta family frequency recognized individuals carrying CMV together with the relevant HLA. HLA-C-restricted CMV clonotypes gave the most frequent clonotype in two of eight donors.

The germline V and J ends were trimmed by 3 bases and 6 bases, with 5 bases remaining between them. The CDR3 covers 11 residues. Sequencing used CD8+ T cells from PBMCs. The rearrangement joins TRBV12-3 or TRBV12-4 to TRBJ1-1; D gene unclear. This clonotype was sampled from a human donor in good health (CMV status not recorded). Some clones in this sample may be carry-over from other donors' samples. CDR3 protein: CASSFQSEAFF. The CDR3, as DNA: TGTGCCAGCAGTTTCCAGTCTGAAGCTTTCTTT.